These 15 T cell receptor beta chains came from one sample sequenced in a study of control samples from healthy donors and cancer patients. Clones were read by immunoSEQ multiplex PCR, and TCRdb kept only the in-frame ones, dropping some. The sample holds about 130,000 clones, under 95% seen once. Specimen: blood. These receptors were taken from a young man in good health.

In this sample, this clone turned up once. The chain employs TRBV11-2 and TRBJ1-5; D unresolved. This CDR3 has 15 amino acids. Germline CDR1 SGHAT, CDR2 FQNNGV. Trimming stripped 0 bases from V and 7 bases from J, with 13 bases between. This chain's CDR3 is CASSLDTSGWQPQHF. The CDR3 bases are TGTGCCAGCAGCTTAGATACGTCTGGCTGGCAGCCCCAGCATTTT.

This chain uses TRBV5-4 with TRBJ1-2, with 7 bases that match TRBD1. Germline CDR1 reads SGHNT; CDR2 reads YYREEE (reference sequence). V lost 3 bases to trimming and J lost 8 bases; unmatched junction nucleotides: 7. The CDR3 loop spans 13 amino acids. The CDR3 DNA reads as TGTGCCAGCAGCTCGGGACAGAGAAAGGGCTACACCTTC. This translates into CASSSGQRKGYTF.

This clone was observed once. The V call is TRBV27, the J call TRBJ2-2; possibly TRBD1 for D (6 bases). This CDR3 is 13 amino acids long. V shed 3 bases and J shed 6 bases, with 8 bases lying between them. Per the germline V gene, CDR1 is MNHEY and CDR2 is SMNVEV (reference sequence). The DNA for the CDR3 is TGTGCCAGCAGTTTTAAGGGGGCCGGGGAGCTGTTTTTT. Encoded protein: CASSFKGAGELFF.

J is TRBJ2-7 and V is TRBV19, with D unclear. The germline CDR1 and CDR2 sequences are LNHDA and SQIVND (reference sequence). This CDR3 has 13 amino acids. Between the trimmed V and J ends, which lost 3 bases and 6 bases, there was a span of 12 bases. For the CDR3, the DNA is TGTGCCAGTAGTATGGCTTATGGCGGCGAGCAGTACTTC. Residues: CASSMAYGGEQYF.

This rearrangement joins TRBV6-4 to TRBJ1-5; D remains unclear. CDR1 is MRHNA and CDR2 is SNTAGT in the germline V gene. The CDR3 has 16 amino acids. Trimming shortened V by 3 bases and J by 4 bases, and 16 bases separated the two germline ends. This CDR3 is CASSETGGVGNQPQHF. CDR3 in DNA: TGTGCCAGCAGTGAGACGGGTGGGGTCGGAAATCAGCCCCAGCATTTT.

This chain connects TRBV28 to TRBJ2-5; 7 bases map to TRBD1. Per the germline V gene, CDR1 is MDHEN and CDR2 is SYDVKM. The trim removed 3 bases at V and 1 base at J, leaving 5 bases unmatched. The CDR3 length is 15 residues. CDR3 loop: CASSFGQVIQETQYF. CDR3 in DNA: TGTGCCAGCAGTTTCGGACAGGTGATCCAAGAGACCCAGTACTTC.

This chain links TRBV5-5 with TRBJ1-1; 7 bases fit TRBD1. The CDR3 has 15 residues. J was trimmed by 0 bases and V by 2 bases; bases with no gene match: 4. Germline values: CDR1 SGHKS, CDR2 YYEKEE (reference sequence). CDR3 DNA sequence: TGTGCCAGCAGCTTCTTCGGGACAGTGAACACTGAAGCTTTCTTT. This translates into CASSFFGTVNTEAFF.

This chain links TRBV3-1 (or the pseudogene TRBV3-2) with TRBJ1-5, with D perhaps matching TRBD1 (5 bases). The CDR3 is 15 amino acids. Deletions cut 2 bases from V and 7 bases from J, with 15 bases between. CDR1 is LGHDT, CDR2 YNNKEL, per germline (reference sequence). CDR3 in DNA: TGTGCCAGCAGCCAAACGGGGGGGTTAGGGCAGCCCCAGCATTTT. Translating it yields CASSQTGGLGQPQHF.

The rearrangement joins TRBV5-5 to TRBJ2-1; no reliable D call. The V gene's germline CDR1 is SGHKS and CDR2 YYEKEE (reference sequence). Trimming removed 0 bases at V and 8 bases at J, with 15 bases between. The CDR3 covers 15 residues. As DNA, the CDR3 is TGTGCCAGCAGCTTGGGGCAGGACGTGTTGGATGAGCAGTTCTTC. Its protein is CASSLGQDVLDEQFF.

CDR3 bases: TGTGCCAGCAGTTTATCCACTCTGAAAACCCAGTACTTC. This translates into CASSLSTLKTQYF. V gene TRBV27 combines with J gene TRBJ2-5; D remains ambiguous. Germline V gene sequence: CDR1 MNHEY, CDR2 SMNVEV (reference sequence). Trimming stripped 0 bases from V and 8 bases from J, with 10 bases between. The CDR3 has 13 residues.

J is TRBJ2-1 and V is TRBV6-5, with D tentatively TRBD2 (6 bases). V lost 7 bases, J lost 3 bases, and 16 bases lay in between. The germline V gene encodes CDR1 MNHEY and CDR2 SVGAGI. The CDR3 consists of 15 residues. CDR3 in amino acids: CASTIGGALYNEQFF. CDR3 bases: TGTGCCAGCACCATAGGAGGGGCCCTCTACAATGAGCAGTTCTTC.

The genes are TRBV27 and TRBJ1-2; 7 nucleotides agree with TRBD1. This CDR3 is 15 amino acids long. CDR1 is MNHEY and CDR2 is SMNVEV in the germline V gene (reference sequence). J lost 7 bases, V lost 0 bases, and 8 bases had no gene match. The CDR3 is CASSLSKGALAGYTF. Here the CDR3 DNA reads TGTGCCAGCAGTTTATCAAAGGGGGCGCTTGCTGGCTACACCTTC.

The genes are TRBV18 and TRBJ1-1, with D tentatively TRBD1 (6 bases). The V and J ends lost 10 bases and 4 bases respectively, with 19 bases between them. Germline loops: CDR1 KGHSH, CDR2 LQKENI. This CDR3 is 14 amino acids long. The CDR3 here is CATLQGTGITEAFF. The CDR3 coding sequence is TGTGCCACCTTACAGGGAACGGGGATCACTGAAGCTTTCTTT.

V and J are TRBV5-5 and TRBJ2-5, with TRBD2 as a possible D gene (6 bases). CDR3 length equals 13 residues. Germline-derived CDR1 and CDR2 are SGHKS and YYEKEE (reference sequence). V was cut by 4 bases and J by 5 bases, with 12 bases left in between. CDR3 protein: CASSGGSAETQYF. CDR3 nucleotide sequence: TGTGCCAGCAGCGGGGGGAGTGCGGAGACCCAGTACTTC. Variable domain in full (rest from reference TRBV5-5 and TRBJ2-5): DAGVTQSPTHLIKTRGQQVTLRCSPISGHKSVSWYQQVLGQGPQFIFQYYEKEERGRGNFPDRFSARQFPNYSSELNVNALLLGDSALYLCASSGGSAETQYFGPGTRLLVL.

The rearrangement joins TRBV18 to TRBJ1-5, with a possible D match to TRBD1 (5 bases). Trimming left V 6 bases short and J 3 bases short, with 9 bases between. This CDR3 is built from 13 residues. Germline V gives CDR1 KGHSH, CDR2 LQKENI. CDR3 loop: CASSRDFNQPQHF. In nucleotides, the CDR3 is TGTGCCAGCTCCAGGGACTTCAATCAGCCCCAGCATTTT.